The 16 T cell receptor beta chains listed next were all sequenced from one sample in a study of OX40 agonist ivuxolimab in advanced cancers. The library was made by the immunoSEQ multiplex PCR assay. Sourced from immuneACCESS, this table was stored by TCRdb with only in-frame sequences that have V and J called. A share of the clones is absent; for the studies checked, an unresolved V gene accounts for under half, and the remainder has no known explanation. Within this sample are 50,000 or so clones, with less than 90% of them counted one time only. The ten largest account for 6.5% to 8% of the sample. Source: CD4+ or CD8+ T cells sorted from blood, taken in a trial of the OX40 agonist ivuxolimab. Receptors originate from an adult with an advanced solid tumor such as melanoma, head and neck, liver or kidney cancer.

V usage is TRBV6-5 and J usage is TRBJ2-4; 9 bases line up with TRBD2. The CDR3 sequence is 13 residues long. Germline trimming cut 6 bases from V and 8 bases from J; bases unmatched to any gene: 5. Germline V gene lookup returns CDR1 MNHEY and CDR2 SVGAGI. The CDR3 loop is CASSAGGSDIQYF. For the CDR3, the DNA is TGTGCCAGCAGCGCGGGGGGGTCTGACATTCAGTACTTC.

The rearrangement uses TRBV30 and TRBJ2-7, with D possibly matching TRBD1 (6 bases). This CDR3 spans 12 amino acids. Germline lookup yields CDR1 GTSNPN and CDR2 SVGIG (reference sequence). Trimming took off 3 bases at V and 5 bases at J, with 11 bases between the two ends. CDR3 protein: CAWRFTGNEQYF. In DNA, the CDR3 is TGTGCCTGGAGATTTACAGGGAACGAGCAGTACTTC. Drawing the rest from reference TRBV30 and TRBJ2-7, the complete variable domain is SQTIHQWPATLVQPVGSPLSLECTVEGTSNPNLYWYRQAAGRGLQLLFYSVGIGQISSEVPQNLSASRPQDRQFILSSKKLLLSDSGFYLCAWRFTGNEQYFGPGTRLTVT.

This clone was observed once. This rearrangement joins TRBV29-1 to TRBJ2-7, with 10 positions matching TRBD1. The CDR3 is 15 amino acids. V dropped 3 bases and J dropped 4; count of bases not matched to a gene: 9. The germline V gene has CDR1 SQVTM and CDR2 ANQGSEA. This CDR3 reads CSVEGGQGGLYEQYF. DNA of the CDR3: TGCAGCGTTGAGGGAGGACAGGGGGGATTATACGAGCAGTACTTC.

The J gene is TRBJ1-1, the V gene TRBV30, with 9 bases matching TRBD1. The ends lost 2 bases at V and 5 bases at J; junction bases unmatched: 18. Germline V gene sequence: CDR1 GTSNPN, CDR2 SVGIG (reference sequence). The CDR3 consists of 18 residues. This chain's CDR3 is CAWSLPLGQGQGKTEAFF. The CDR3 nucleotides read TGTGCCTGGAGTCTTCCCCTCGGTCAGGGACAGGGTAAGACTGAAGCTTTCTTT.

The chain couples TRBV5-1 to TRBJ1-6; 9 bases match TRBD1. CDR1 is SGHRS and CDR2 is YFSETQ in the germline V gene. This CDR3 region has 14 residues. The J segment lost 7 bases and the V segment lost 4 bases, leaving 3 bases of the junction unmatched. The CDR3 is CASSVGQGNSPLHF. Written as DNA, the CDR3 is TGCGCCAGCAGCGTTGGACAGGGGAATTCACCCCTCCACTTT.

This clone was detected only a few times. The chain combines TRBV10-3 with TRBJ2-5; the D gene is possibly TRBD2 (6 bases). The germline V gene has CDR1 ENHRY and CDR2 SYGVKD. Trimming removed 10 bases from V and 5 bases from J, with 14 bases in between. There are 12 residues in the CDR3. CDR3 DNA sequence: TGTGCCACTGGGGGGAACGGGGAGACCCAGTACTTC. The encoded protein is CATGGNGETQYF.

The chain links TRBV19 to TRBJ2-3; 10 bases match TRBD1. Trimming at V came to 3 bases and at J to 4 bases, leaving 7 bases not matched to a gene. Germline V lookup: CDR1 LNHDA, CDR2 SQIVND (reference sequence). The CDR3 runs 16 residues. The DNA for the CDR3 is TGTGCCAGTAGTATGAGAAGGGGACAGGGGTCAGATACGCAGTATTTT. Translated: CASSMRRGQGSDTQYF.

V and J are TRBV10-2 and TRBJ2-3, with a tentative D call TRBD1 (5 bases). V lost 7 bases to trimming and J lost 0 bases, with 14 bases between them. CDR3 length: 15 amino acids. Germline V gene data show CDR1 as WSHSY and CDR2 as SAAADI. Here the CDR3 reads CASISDSSSTDTQYF. In nucleotides, the CDR3 is TGCGCCAGCATTTCCGACAGCTCTAGCACAGATACGCAGTATTTT.

The chain uses TRBV5-5 and TRBJ1-2; perhaps TRBD1 as D (5 bases). Trimming pared 3 bases from V and 1 base from J, leaving 13 bases between. Per germline, CDR1 SGHKS and CDR2 YYEKEE (reference sequence). The CDR3 extends over 15 amino acids. CDR3 protein: CASSWSGGSNYGYTF. The CDR3 nucleotides read TGTGCCAGCAGCTGGTCTGGGGGGAGTAACTATGGCTACACCTTC.

The rearrangement links TRBV9 to TRBJ1-1, with D uncertain. This CDR3 is 14 amino acids long. The ends were cut back, 1 base at V and 1 base at J, with 8 bases in the middle. Germline values: CDR1 SGDLS, CDR2 YYNGEE. As DNA, the CDR3 is TGTGCCAGCAGCGTAACCACCAAGAACACTGAAGCTTTCTTT. Its protein product is CASSVTTKNTEAFF.

This chain uses TRBV6-1 with TRBJ1-1; no clear D. The germline CDR1 and CDR2 sequences are MNHNS and SASEGT. The ends were cut back, 2 bases at V and 2 bases at J, with 6 bases in the middle. This CDR3 has 13 amino acids. CDR3 loop: CASSELVNTEAFF. The DNA of the CDR3 is TGTGCCAGCAGTGAACTAGTCAACACTGAAGCTTTCTTT.

CDR3 in amino acids: CASTLTPGTGAAFF. The DNA for the CDR3 is TGTGCCAGTACCCTAACCCCCGGGACAGGGGCGGCTTTCTTT. The V gene is TRBV19, the J gene TRBJ1-1, with 10 bases matching TRBD1. Germline assignment: CDR1 LNHDA and CDR2 SQIVND (reference sequence). V was clipped by 7 bases and J by 11 bases; unmatched bases: 13. The CDR3 has 14 amino acids.

The chain is built from TRBV27 and TRBJ2-7; D tentatively reads TRBD1 or TRBD2 (5 bases each). V was trimmed by 4 bases and J by 3 bases, leaving 13 bases between them. Germline CDR1 reads MNHEY; CDR2 reads SMNVEV (reference sequence). The CDR3 is 14 residues long. CDR3 protein: CASSSPQRGYEQYF. The CDR3 DNA reads as TGTGCCAGCAGTTCTCCACAGAGGGGCTACGAGCAGTACTTC.

This clone was seen just once. The chain couples TRBV6-5 to TRBJ1-5; 7 nucleotides agree with TRBD1. V was pared by 4 bases and J by 6 bases, with 6 bases of the junction left unmatched. From germline, CDR1 is MNHEY and CDR2 SVGAGI. The CDR3 contains 14 residues. The CDR3 nucleotides are TGTGCCAGCAGTTCCCAACAGGGGACTCAGCCCCAGCATTTT. Amino acid sequence: CASSSQQGTQPQHF.

The V gene is TRBV6-5, the J gene TRBJ1-1, with D maybe TRBD1 (5 bases). The CDR3 consists of 16 residues. The ends were cut back, 2 bases at V and 10 bases at J, with 23 bases in the middle. Germline lookup yields CDR1 MNHEY and CDR2 SVGAGI. CDR3 protein: CASSYALRLGASVAFF. The CDR3 DNA follows: TGTGCCAGCAGTTACGCACTACGTCTCGGGGCGTCTGTAGCTTTCTTT.

The rearrangement uses TRBV19 and TRBJ1-1; D gene unclear. V was pared by 5 bases and J by 11 bases, with 21 bases between. The CDR3 has 14 residues. Germline assignment: CDR1 LNHDA and CDR2 SQIVND (reference sequence). CDR3 region: CASSRSLGWGSAFF. The CDR3, as DNA: TGTGCCAGTAGTCGTTCTTTGGGGTGGGGTTCTGCTTTCTTT.